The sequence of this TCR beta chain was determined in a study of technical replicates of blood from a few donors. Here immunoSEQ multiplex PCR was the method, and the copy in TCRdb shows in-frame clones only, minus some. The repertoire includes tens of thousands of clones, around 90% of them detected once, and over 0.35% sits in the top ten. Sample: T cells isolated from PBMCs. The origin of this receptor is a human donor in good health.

This chain's CDR3 is CASSLGGQDGEQYF. CDR3 nucleotides: TGTGCCAGCAGCTTAGGAGGACAGGATGGCGAGCAGTACTTC. The chain couples TRBV11-2 to TRBJ2-7; TRBD1 agrees at 7 bases. CDR3 length: 14 residues. Germline assignment: CDR1 SGHAT and CDR2 FQNNGV. V was clipped by 1 base and J by 6 bases; unmatched bases: 6.